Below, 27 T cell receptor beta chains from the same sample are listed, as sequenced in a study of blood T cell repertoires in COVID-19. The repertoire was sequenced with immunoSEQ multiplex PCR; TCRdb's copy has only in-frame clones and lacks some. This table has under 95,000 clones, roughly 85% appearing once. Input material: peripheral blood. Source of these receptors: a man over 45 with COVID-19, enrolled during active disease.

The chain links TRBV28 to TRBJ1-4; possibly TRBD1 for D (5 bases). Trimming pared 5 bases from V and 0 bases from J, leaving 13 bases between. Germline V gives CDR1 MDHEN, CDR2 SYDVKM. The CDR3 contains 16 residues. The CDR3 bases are TGTGCCAGCAGTGAAGTAACAGGCGCAACTAATGAAAAACTGTTTTTT. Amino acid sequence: CASSEVTGATNEKLFF.

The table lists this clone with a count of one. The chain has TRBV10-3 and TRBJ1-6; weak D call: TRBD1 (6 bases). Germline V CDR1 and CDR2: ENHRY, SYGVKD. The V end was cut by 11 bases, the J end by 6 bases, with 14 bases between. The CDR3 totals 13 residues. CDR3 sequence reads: CAAEGEGNSPLHF. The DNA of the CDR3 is TGTGCCGCAGAGGGGGAGGGTAATTCACCCCTCCACTTT.

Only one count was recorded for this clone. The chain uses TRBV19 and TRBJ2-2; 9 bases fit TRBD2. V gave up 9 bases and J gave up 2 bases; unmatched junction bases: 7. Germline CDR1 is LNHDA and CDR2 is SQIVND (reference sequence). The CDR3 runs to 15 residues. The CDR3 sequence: CASKLAGVNTGELFF. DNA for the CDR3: TGTGCCAGCAAATTAGCGGGAGTAAACACCGGGGAGCTGTTTTTT.

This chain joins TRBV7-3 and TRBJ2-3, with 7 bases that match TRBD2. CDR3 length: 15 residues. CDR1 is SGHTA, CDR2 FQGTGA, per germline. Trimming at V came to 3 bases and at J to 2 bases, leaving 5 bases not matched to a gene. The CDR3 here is CASSFKRGLTDTQYF. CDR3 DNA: TGTGCCAGCAGCTTTAAGCGGGGACTCACAGATACGCAGTATTTT.

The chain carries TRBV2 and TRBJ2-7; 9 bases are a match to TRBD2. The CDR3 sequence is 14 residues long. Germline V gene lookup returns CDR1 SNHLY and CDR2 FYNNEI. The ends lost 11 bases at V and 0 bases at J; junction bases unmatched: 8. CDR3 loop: CASQRAGGSYEQYF. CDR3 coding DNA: TGTGCCTCCCAACGAGCGGGAGGCTCCTACGAGCAGTACTTC.

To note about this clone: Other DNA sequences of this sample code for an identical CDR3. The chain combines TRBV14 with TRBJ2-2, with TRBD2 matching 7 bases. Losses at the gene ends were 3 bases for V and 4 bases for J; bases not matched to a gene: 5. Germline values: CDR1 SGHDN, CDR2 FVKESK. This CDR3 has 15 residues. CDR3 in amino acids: CASSQGGGGTGELFF. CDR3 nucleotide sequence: TGTGCCAGCAGCCAGGGCGGGGGAGGCACCGGGGAGCTGTTTTTT.

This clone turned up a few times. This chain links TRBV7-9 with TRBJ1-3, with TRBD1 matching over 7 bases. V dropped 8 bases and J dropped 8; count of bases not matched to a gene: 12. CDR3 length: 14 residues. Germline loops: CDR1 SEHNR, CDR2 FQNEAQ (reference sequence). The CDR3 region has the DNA TGTGCCAGCTCCCCCTCCGGCAGGGGGGACACCATATATTTT. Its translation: CASSPSGRGDTIYF.

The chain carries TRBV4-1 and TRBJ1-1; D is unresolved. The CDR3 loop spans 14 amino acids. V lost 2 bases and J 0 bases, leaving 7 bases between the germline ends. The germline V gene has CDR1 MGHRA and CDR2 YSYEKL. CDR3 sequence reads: CASSQNHLNTEAFF. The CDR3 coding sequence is TGCGCCAGCAGCCAAAATCATTTGAACACTGAAGCTTTCTTT.

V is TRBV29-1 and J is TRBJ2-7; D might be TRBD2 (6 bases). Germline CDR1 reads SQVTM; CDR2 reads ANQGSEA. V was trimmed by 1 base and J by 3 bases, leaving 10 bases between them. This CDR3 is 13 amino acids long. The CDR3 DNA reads TGCAGCGTTGAAGTAGGAGGGAACTACGAGCAGTACTTC. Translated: CSVEVGGNYEQYF.

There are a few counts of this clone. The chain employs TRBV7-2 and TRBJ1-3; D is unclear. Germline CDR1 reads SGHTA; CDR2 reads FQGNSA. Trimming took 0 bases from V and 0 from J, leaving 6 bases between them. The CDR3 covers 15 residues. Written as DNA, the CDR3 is TGTGCCAGCAGCTTAGCGCCAGGCTCTGGAAACACCATATATTTT. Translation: CASSLAPGSGNTIYF. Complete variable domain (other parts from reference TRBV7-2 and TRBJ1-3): GAGVSQSPSNKVTEKGKDVELRCDPISGHTALYWYRQSLGQGLEFLIYFQGNSAPDKSGLPSDRFSAERTGGSVSTLTIQRTQQEDSAVYLCASSLAPGSGNTIYFGEGSWLTVV.

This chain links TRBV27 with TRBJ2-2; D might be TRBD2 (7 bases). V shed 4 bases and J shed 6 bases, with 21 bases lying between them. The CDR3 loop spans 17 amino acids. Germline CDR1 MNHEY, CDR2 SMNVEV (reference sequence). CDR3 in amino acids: CASSSHGGRGRAGELFF. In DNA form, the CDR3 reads TGTGCCAGCAGTTCTCATGGGGGGCGGGGGCGGGCCGGGGAGCTGTTTTTT.

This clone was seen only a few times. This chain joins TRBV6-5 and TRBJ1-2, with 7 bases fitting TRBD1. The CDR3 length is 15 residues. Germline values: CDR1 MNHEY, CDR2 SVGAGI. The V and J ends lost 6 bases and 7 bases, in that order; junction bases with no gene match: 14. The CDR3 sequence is CASSRNDRVFGGYTF. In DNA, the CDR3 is TGTGCCAGCAGCCGCAATGACAGGGTTTTTGGTGGCTACACCTTC.

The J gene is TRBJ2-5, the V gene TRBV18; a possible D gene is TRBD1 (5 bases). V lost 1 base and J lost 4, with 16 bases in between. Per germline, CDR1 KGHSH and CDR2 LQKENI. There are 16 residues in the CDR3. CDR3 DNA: TGTGCCAGCTCACCACGGGGCAGCTCCTCCCCAGAGACCCAGTACTTC. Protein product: CASSPRGSSSPETQYF.

The CDR3 loop is CASSVEGWQGASGNTIYF. CDR3 bases: TGTGCCAGCAGCGTGGAGGGCTGGCAGGGGGCCTCGGGAAACACCATATATTTT. The chain uses TRBV9 and TRBJ1-3; 8 bases agree with TRBD1. This CDR3 spans 18 amino acids. From germline, CDR1 is SGDLS and CDR2 YYNGEE. The trim removed 2 bases at V and 4 bases at J, leaving 14 bases unmatched.

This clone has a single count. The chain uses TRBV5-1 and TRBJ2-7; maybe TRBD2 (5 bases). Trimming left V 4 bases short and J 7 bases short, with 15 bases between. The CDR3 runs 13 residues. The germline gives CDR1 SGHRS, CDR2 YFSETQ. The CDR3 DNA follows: TGCGCCAGCAGCATAGGACGGACGGGGGAGCAGTACTTC. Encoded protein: CASSIGRTGEQYF.

In DNA form, the CDR3 reads TGTGCCAGCAGCGACAGGTTGGCCCGTCAGGAGCAGTACTTC. Translated: CASSDRLARQEQYF. This chain connects TRBV5-8 to TRBJ2-7, with D perhaps matching TRBD1 (6 bases). The germline V gene encodes CDR1 SGHTS and CDR2 YDEGEE. The V and J ends lost 4 bases and 7 bases respectively, with 18 bases between them. This CDR3 contains 14 residues.

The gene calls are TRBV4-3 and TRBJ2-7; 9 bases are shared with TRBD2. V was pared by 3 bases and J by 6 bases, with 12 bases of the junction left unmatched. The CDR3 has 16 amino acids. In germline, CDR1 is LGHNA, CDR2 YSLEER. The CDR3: CASSQDLAGEQGEQYF. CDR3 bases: TGCGCCAGCAGCCAGGATTTAGCGGGAGAGCAGGGCGAGCAGTACTTC.

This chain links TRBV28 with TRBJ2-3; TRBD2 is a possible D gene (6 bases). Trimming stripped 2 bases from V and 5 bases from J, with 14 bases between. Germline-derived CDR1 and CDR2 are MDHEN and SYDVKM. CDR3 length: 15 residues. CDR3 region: CASSLLPGAEDTQYF. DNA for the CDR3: TGTGCCAGCAGTTTACTGCCGGGAGCTGAAGATACGCAGTATTTT.

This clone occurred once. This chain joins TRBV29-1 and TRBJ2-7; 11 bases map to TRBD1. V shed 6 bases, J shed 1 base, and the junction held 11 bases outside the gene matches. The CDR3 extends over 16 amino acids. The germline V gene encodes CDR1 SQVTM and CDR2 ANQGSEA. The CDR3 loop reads CSVRIPGQGVSYEQYF. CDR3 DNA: TGCAGCGTGCGTATTCCGGGACAGGGGGTATCCTACGAGCAGTACTTC.

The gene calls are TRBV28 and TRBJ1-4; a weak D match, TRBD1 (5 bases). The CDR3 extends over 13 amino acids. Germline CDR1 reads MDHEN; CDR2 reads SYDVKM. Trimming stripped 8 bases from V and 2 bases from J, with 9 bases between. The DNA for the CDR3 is TGTGCCAGCGTAGACAGCACTAATGAAAAACTGTTTTTT. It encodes CASVDSTNEKLFF. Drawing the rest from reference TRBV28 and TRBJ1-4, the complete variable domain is DVKVTQSSRYLVKRTGEKVFLECVQDMDHENMFWYRQDPGLGLRLIYFSYDVKMKEKGDIPEGYSVSREKKERFSLILESASTNQTSMYLCASVDSTNEKLFFGSGTQLSVL.

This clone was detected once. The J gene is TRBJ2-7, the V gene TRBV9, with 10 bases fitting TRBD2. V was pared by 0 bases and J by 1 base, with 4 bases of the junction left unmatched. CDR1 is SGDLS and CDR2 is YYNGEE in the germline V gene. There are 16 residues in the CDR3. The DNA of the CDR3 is TGTGCCAGCAGCGTAGGGGCTAGCGGGAGTTCCTACGAGCAGTACTTC. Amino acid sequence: CASSVGASGSSYEQYF.

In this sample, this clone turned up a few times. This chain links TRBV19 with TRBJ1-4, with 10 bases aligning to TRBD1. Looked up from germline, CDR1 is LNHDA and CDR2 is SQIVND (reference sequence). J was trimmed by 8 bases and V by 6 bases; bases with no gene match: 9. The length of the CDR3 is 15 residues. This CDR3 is CASRRGTGDGEKLFF. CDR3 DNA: TGTGCCAGTAGACGGGGGACAGGGGACGGGGAAAAACTGTTTTTT.

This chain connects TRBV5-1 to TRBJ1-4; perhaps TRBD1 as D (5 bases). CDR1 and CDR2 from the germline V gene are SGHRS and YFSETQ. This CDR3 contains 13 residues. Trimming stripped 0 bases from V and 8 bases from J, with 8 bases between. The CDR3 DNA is TGCGCCAGCAGCTTGGGGGGCTGGGAAAAACTGTTTTTT. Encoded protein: CASSLGGWEKLFF. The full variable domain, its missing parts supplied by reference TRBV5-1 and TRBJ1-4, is KAGVTQTPRYLIKTRGQQVTLSCSPISGHRSVSWYQQTPGQGLQFLFEYFSETQRNKGNFPGRFSGRQFSNSRSEMNVSTLELGDSALYLCASSLGGWEKLFFGSGTQLSVL.

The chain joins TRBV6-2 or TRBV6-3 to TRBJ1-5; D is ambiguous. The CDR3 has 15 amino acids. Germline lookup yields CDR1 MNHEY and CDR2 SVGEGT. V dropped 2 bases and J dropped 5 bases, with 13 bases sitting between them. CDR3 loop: CASSYGILADQPQHF. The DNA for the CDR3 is TGTGCCAGCAGTTACGGCATTCTTGCTGATCAGCCCCAGCATTTT.

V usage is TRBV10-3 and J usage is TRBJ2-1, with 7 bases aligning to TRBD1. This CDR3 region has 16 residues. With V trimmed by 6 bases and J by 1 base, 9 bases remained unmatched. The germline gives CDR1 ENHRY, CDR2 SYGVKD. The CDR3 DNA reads TGTGCCATCAGCGGGCGACAGGGCCAGTCCTACAATGAGCAGTTCTTC. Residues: CAISGRQGQSYNEQFF.

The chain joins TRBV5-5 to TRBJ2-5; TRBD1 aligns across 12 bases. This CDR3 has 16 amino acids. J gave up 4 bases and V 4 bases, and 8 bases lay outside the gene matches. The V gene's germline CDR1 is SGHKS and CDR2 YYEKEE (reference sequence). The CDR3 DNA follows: TGTGCCAGCAGCGGATCCGGGACAGGGGGCATAGAGACCCAGTACTTC. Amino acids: CASSGSGTGGIETQYF.

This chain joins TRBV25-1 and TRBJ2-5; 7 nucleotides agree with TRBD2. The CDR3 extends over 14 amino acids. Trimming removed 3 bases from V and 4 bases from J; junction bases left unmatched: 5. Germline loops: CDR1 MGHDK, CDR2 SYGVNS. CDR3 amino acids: CASSDGLVLETQYF. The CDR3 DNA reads TGTGCCAGCAGTGATGGACTAGTTCTAGAGACCCAGTACTTC.